This T cell receptor beta chain was sequenced in a study of PD-L1 blockade in urothelial cancer. General study points: Patients with below-median pretreatment blood clonality survived longer.

Trimming shortened V by 7 bases and J by 5 bases, and 14 bases separated the two germline ends. This CDR3 is 13 amino acids long. Germline V gene data show CDR1 as SQVTM and CDR2 as ANQGSEA. A note on this clone: Its antigen is still unknown.

The repertoire was sequenced with immunoSEQ multiplex PCR; TCRdb's copy has only in-frame clones and lacks some. Among some 44,000 clones listed, over 75% were seen once. Stated time point: pretreatment peripheral blood. The sequencing used PBMCs, collected around atezolizumab (anti-PD-L1) treatment. This sequence originates from a man between 60 and 75 years old with urothelial cancer. J is TRBJ1-4 and V is TRBV29-1; D ambiguous. Here the CDR3 reads CSAVTVPNEKLFF. CDR3 sequence (DNA): TGCAGCGCCGTAACTGTCCCAAATGAAAAACTGTTTTTT.